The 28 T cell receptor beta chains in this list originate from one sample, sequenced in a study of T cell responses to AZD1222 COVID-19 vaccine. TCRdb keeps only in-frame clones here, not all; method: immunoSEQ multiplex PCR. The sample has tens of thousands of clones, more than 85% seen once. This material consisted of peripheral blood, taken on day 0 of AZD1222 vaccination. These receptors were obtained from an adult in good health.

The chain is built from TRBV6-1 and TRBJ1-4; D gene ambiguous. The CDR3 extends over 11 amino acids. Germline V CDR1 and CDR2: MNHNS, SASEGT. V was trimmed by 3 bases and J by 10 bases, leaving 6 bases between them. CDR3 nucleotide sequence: TGTGCCAGCAGTGAGATTGGAAAACTGTTTTTT. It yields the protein CASSEIGKLFF.

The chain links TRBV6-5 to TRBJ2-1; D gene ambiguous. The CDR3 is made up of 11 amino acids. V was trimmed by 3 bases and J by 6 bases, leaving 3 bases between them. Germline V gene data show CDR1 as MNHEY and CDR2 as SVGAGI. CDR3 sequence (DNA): TGTGCCAGCAGTTATCTCAATGAGCAGTTCTTC. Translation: CASSYLNEQFF.

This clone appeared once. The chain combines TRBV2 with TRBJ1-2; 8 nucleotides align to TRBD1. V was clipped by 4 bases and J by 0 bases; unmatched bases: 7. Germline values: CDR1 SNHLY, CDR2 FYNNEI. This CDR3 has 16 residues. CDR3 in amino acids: CASSGLDRETNYGYTF. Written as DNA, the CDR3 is TGTGCCAGCAGTGGGTTGGACAGGGAAACTAACTATGGCTACACCTTC.

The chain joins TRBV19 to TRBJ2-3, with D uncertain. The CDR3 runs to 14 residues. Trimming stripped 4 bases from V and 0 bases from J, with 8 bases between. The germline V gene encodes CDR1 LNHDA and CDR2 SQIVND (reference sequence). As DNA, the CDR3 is TGTGCCAGTAGTAACGGAGCCAGCACAGATACGCAGTATTTT. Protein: CASSNGASTDTQYF.

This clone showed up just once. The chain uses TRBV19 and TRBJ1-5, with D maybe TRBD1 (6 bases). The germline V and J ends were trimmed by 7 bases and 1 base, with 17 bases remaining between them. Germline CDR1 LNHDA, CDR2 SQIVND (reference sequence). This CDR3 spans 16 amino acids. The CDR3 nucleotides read TGTGCCAGTACCAGTTGGGGGGCCGGGAGCAATCAGCCCCAGCATTTT. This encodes CASTSWGAGSNQPQHF.

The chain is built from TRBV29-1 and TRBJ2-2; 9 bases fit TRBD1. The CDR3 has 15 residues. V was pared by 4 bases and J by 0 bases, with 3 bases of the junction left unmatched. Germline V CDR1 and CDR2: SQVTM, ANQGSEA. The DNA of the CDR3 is TGCAGCGTTGGGACAGGGGCCTCGAACACCGGGGAGCTGTTTTTT. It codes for CSVGTGASNTGELFF.

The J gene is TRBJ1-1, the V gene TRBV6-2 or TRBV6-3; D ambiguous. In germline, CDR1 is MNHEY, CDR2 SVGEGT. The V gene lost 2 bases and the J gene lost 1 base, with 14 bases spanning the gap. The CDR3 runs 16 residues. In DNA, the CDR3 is TGTGCCAGCAGTTACAAGGGTGCTGGGGAGAACACTGAAGCTTTCTTT. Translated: CASSYKGAGENTEAFF.

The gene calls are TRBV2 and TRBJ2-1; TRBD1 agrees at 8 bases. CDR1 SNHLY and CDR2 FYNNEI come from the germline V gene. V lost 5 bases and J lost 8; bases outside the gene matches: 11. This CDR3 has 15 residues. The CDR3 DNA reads TGTGCCAGCAGTTCCGGGACAGGTGAACTCGATGAGCAGTTCTTC. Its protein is CASSSGTGELDEQFF. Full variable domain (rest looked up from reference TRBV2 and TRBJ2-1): EPEVTQTPSHQVTQMGQEVILRCVPISNHLYFYWYRQILGQKVEFLVSFYNNEISEKSEIFDDQFSVERPDGSNFTLKIRSTKLEDSAMYFCASSSGTGELDEQFFGPGTRLTVL.

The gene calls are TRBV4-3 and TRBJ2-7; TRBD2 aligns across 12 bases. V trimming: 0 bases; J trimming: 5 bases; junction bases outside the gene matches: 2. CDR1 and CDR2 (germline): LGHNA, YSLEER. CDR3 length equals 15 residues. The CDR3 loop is CASSQELAGGHEQYF. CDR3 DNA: TGCGCCAGCAGCCAAGAACTAGCGGGGGGACACGAGCAGTACTTC.

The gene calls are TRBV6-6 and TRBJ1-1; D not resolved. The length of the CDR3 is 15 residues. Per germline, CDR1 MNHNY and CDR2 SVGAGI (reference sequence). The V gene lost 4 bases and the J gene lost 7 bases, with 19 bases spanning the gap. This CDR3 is CASSSPSLSPGEAFF. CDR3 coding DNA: TGTGCCAGCAGTTCTCCATCCTTATCCCCCGGTGAAGCTTTCTTT.

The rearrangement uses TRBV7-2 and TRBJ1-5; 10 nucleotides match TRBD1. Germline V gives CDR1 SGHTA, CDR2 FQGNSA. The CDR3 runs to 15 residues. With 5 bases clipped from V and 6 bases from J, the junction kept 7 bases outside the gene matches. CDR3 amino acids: CASSPGTGDFQPQHF. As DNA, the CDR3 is TGTGCCAGCAGCCCCGGGACAGGGGACTTTCAGCCCCAGCATTTT.

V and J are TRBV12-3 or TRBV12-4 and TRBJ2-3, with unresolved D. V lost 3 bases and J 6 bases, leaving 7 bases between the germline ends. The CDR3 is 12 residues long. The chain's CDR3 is CASSFSVDTQYF. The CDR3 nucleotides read TGTGCCAGCAGTTTCTCGGTGGATACGCAGTATTTT.

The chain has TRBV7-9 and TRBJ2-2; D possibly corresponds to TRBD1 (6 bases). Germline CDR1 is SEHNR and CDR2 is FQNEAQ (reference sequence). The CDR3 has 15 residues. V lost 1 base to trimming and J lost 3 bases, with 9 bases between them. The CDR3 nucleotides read TGTGCCAGCAGCTTAGGGTCAGGGGACACCGGGGAGCTGTTTTTT. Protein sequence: CASSLGSGDTGELFF. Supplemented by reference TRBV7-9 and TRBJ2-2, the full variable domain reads DTGVSQNPRHKITKRGQNVTFRCDPISEHNRLYWYRQTLGQGPEFLTYFQNEAQLEKSRLLSDRFSAERPKGSFSTLEIQRTEQGDSAMYLCASSLGSGDTGELFFGEGSRLTVL.

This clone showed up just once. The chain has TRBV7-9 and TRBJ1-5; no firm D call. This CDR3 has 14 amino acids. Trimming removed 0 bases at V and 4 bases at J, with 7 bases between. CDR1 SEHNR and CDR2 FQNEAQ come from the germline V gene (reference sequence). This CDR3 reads CASSLAGENQPQHF. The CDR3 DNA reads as TGTGCCAGCAGCTTAGCCGGAGAGAATCAGCCCCAGCATTTT.

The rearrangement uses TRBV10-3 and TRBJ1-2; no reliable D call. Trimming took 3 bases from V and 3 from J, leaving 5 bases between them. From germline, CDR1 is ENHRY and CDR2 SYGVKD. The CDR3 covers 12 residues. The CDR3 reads CAISEVDYGYTF. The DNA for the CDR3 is TGTGCCATCAGTGAAGTTGACTATGGCTACACCTTC.

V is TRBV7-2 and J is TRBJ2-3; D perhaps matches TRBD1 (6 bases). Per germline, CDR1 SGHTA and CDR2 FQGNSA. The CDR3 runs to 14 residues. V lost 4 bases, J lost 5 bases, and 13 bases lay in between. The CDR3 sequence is CASSSLGQQDTQYF. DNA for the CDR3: TGTGCCAGCAGCTCCCTTGGACAGCAAGATACGCAGTATTTT.

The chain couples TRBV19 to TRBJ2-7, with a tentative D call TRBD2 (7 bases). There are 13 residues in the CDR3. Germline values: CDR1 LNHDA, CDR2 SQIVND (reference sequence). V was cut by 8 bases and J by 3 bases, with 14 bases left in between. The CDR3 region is CASRGEGDYEQYF. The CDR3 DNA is TGTGCCAGTCGCGGGGAGGGGGACTACGAGCAGTACTTC.

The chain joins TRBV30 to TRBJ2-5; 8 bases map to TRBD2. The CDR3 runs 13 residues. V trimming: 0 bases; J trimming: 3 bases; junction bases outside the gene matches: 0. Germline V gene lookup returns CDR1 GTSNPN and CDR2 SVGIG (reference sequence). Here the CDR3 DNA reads TGTGCCTGGAGTGTACTAGCGGAAGAGACCCAGTACTTC. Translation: CAWSVLAEETQYF. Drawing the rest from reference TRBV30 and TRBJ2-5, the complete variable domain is SQTIHQWPATLVQPVGSPLSLECTVEGTSNPNLYWYRQAAGRGLQLLFYSVGIGQISSEVPQNLSASRPQDRQFILSSKKLLLSDSGFYLCAWSVLAEETQYFGPGTRLLVL.

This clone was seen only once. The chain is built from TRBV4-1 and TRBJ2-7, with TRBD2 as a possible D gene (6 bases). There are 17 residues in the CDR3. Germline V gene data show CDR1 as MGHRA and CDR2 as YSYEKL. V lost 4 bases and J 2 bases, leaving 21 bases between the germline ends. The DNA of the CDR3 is TGCGCCAGCAGCCCACGACTAGGTTACGGGGTGGCCTACGAGCAGTACTTC. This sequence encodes CASSPRLGYGVAYEQYF.

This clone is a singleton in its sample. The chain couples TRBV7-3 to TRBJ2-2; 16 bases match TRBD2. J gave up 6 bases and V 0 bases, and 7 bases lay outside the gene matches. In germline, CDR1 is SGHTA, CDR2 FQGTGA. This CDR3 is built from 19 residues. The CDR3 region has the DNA TGTGCCAGCAGCTTAACTCCGGGACTAGCGGGAGGGCCCCCCGGGGAGCTGTTTTTT. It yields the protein CASSLTPGLAGGPPGELFF.

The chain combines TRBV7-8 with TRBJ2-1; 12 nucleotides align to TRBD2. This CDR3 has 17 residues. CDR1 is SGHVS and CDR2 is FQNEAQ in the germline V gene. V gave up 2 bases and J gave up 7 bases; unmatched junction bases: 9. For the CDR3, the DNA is TGTGCCAGCAGCTTATTTTCGTTTCTAGCGGGGGGGAATGAGCAGTTCTTC. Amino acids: CASSLFSFLAGGNEQFF.

The CDR3 DNA is TGTGCCAGCAGCGTTGAACTGAACACCGGGGAGCTGTTTTTT. It specifies CASSVELNTGELFF. The chain carries TRBV9 and TRBJ2-2; D is unresolved. The length of the CDR3 is 14 residues. Germline lookup yields CDR1 SGDLS and CDR2 YYNGEE. V dropped 2 bases and J dropped 1 base, with 6 bases sitting between them.

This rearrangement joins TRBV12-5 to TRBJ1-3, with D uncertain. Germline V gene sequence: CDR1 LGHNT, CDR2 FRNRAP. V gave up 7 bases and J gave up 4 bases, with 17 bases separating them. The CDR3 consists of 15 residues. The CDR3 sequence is CASAPWQWPGNTIYF. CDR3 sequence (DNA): TGTGCTAGTGCCCCGTGGCAGTGGCCCGGAAACACCATATATTTT.

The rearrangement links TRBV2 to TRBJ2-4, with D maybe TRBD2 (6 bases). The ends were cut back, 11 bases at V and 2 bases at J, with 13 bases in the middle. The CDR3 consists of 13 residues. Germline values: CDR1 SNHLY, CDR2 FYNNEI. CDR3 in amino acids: CAAEEGTKNIQYF. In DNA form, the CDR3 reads TGTGCCGCGGAGGAGGGAACCAAAAACATTCAGTACTTC.

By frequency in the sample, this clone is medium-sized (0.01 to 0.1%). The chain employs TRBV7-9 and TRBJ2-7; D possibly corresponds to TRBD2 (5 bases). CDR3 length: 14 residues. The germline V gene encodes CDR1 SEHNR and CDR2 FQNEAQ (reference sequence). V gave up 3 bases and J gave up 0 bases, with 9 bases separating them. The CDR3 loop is CASSFHEGSYEQYF. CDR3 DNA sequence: TGTGCCAGCAGCTTCCATGAGGGCTCCTACGAGCAGTACTTC.

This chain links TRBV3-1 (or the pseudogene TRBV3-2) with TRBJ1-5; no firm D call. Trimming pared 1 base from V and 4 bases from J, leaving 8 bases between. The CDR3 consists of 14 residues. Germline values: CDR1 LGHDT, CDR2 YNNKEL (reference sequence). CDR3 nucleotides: TGTGCCAGCAGCCAAGCGGCCCTGAATCAGCCCCAGCATTTT. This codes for CASSQAALNQPQHF.

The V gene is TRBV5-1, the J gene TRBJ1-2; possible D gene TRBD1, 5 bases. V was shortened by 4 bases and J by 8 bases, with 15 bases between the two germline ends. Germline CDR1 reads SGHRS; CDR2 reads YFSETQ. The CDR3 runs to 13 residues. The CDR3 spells CASSRDPSGGYTF. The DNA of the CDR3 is TGCGCCAGCAGCCGGGACCCTTCTGGAGGCTACACCTTC.

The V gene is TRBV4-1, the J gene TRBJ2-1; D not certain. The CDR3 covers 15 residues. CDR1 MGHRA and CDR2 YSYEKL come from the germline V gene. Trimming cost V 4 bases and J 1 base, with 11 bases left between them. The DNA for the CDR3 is TGCGCCAGCAGCCCGTCCACCCTTTCCTACAATGAGCAGTTCTTC. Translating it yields CASSPSTLSYNEQFF.